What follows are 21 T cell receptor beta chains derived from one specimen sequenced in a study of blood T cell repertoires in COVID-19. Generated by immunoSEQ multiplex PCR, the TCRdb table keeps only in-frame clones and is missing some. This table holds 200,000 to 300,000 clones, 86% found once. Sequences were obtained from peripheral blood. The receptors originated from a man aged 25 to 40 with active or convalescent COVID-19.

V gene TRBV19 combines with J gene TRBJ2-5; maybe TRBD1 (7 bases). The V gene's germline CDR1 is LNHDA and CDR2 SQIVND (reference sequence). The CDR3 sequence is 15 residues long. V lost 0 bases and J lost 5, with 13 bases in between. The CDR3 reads CASSIDRRGLETQYF. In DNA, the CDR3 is TGTGCCAGTAGTATAGATCGGAGGGGGCTGGAGACCCAGTACTTC.

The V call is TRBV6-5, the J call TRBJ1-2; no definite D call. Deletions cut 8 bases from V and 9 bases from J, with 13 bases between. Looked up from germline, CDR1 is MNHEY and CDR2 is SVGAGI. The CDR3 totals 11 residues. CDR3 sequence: CASHTQYSYTF. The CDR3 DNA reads TGTGCCAGCCACACGCAGTACAGCTACACCTTC.

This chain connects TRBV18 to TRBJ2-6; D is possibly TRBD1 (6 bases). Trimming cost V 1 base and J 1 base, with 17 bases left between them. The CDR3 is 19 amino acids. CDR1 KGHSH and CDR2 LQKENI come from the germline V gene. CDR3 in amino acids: CASSPQHTGLGSGANVLTF. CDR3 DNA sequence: TGTGCCAGCTCACCACAACATACAGGGTTAGGGTCTGGGGCCAACGTCCTGACTTTC.

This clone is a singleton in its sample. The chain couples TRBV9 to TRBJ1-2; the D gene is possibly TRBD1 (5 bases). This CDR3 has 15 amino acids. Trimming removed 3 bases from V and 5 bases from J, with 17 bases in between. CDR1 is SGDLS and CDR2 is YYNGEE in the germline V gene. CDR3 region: CASSAAKAGWYGYTF. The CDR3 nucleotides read TGTGCCAGCAGCGCAGCCAAGGCAGGGTGGTATGGCTACACCTTC.

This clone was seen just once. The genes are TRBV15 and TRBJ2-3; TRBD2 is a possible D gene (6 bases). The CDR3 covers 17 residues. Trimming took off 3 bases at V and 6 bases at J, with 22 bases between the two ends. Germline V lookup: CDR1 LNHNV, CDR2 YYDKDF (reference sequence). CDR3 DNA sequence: TGTGCCACCAGCAGTGGGATATTGGGCGGGGTATTGGATACGCAGTATTTT. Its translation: CATSSGILGGVLDTQYF.

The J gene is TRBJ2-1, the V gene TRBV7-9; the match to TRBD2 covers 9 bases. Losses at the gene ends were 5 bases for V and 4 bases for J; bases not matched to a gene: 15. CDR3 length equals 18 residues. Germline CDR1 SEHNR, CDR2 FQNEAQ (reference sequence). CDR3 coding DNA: TGTGCCAGCAGCCAGACATTAATAGCGGGGGCTTTATACAATGAGCAGTTCTTC. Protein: CASSQTLIAGALYNEQFF.

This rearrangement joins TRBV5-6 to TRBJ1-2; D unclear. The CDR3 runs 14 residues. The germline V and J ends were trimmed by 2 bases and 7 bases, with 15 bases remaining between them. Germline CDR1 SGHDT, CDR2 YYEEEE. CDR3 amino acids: CASSLGGGSAGYTF. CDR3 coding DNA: TGTGCCAGCAGCTTAGGCGGAGGGAGTGCTGGCTACACCTTC.

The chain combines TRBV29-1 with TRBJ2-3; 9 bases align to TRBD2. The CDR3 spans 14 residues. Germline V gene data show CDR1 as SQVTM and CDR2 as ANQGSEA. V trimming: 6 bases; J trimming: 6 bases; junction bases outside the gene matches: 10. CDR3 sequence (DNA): TGCAGCGTCTGGTTTAGCGGGGGAGCGGATACGCAGTATTTT. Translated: CSVWFSGGADTQYF.

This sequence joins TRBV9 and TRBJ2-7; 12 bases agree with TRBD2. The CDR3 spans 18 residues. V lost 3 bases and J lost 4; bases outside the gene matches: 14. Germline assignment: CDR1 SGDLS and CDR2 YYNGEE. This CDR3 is CASSAHDSSGGAWYEQYF. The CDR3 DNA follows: TGTGCCAGCAGCGCCCACGATTCTAGCGGGGGGGCGTGGTACGAGCAGTACTTC.

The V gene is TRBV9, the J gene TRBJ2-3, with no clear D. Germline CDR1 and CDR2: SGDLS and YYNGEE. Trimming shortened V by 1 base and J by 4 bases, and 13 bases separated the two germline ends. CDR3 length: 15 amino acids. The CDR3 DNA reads TGTGCCAGCAGCGTATATTCCCAGTCCCCAGATACGCAGTATTTT. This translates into CASSVYSQSPDTQYF.

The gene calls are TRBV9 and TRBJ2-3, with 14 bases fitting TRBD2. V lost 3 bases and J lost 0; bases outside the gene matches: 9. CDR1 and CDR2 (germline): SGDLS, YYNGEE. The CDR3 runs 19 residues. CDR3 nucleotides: TGTGCCAGCAGCGGGTCCTCGGGACTAGCGGGGGCAAGCACAGATACGCAGTATTTT. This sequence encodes CASSGSSGLAGASTDTQYF.

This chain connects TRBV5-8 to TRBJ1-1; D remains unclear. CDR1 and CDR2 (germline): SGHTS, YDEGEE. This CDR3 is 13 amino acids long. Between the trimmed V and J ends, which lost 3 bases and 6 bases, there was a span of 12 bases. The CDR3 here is CASSYSFGSEAFF. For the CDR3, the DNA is TGTGCCAGCAGCTACAGTTTCGGCTCTGAAGCTTTCTTT.

The CDR3 loop is CASTGLAGGEETQYF. CDR3 bases: TGTGCCAGCACGGGACTAGCGGGGGGGGAAGAGACCCAGTACTTC. The rearrangement uses TRBV27 and TRBJ2-5; 16 bases map to TRBD2. V lost 7 bases, J lost 3 bases, and 2 bases stayed unmatched. The CDR3 spans 15 residues. CDR1 and CDR2 (germline): MNHEY, SMNVEV (reference sequence).

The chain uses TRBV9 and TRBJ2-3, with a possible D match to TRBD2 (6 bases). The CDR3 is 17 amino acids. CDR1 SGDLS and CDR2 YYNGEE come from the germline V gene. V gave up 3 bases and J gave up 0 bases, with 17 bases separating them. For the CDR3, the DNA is TGTGCCAGCAGCGCCCGGGGGACCTCCCCGAGCACAGATACGCAGTATTTT. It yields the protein CASSARGTSPSTDTQYF. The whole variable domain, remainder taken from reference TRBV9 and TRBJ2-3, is DSGVTQTPKHLITATGQRVTLRCSPRSGDLSVYWYQQSLDQGLQFLIQYYNGEERAKGNILERFSAQQFPDLHSELNLSSLELGDSALYFCASSARGTSPSTDTQYFGPGTRLTVL.

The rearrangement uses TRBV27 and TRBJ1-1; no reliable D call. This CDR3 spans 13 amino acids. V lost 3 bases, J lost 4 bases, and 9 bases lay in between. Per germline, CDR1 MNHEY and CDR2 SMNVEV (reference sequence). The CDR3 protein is CASSFVWSTEAFF. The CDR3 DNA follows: TGTGCCAGCAGTTTTGTATGGAGCACTGAAGCTTTCTTT.

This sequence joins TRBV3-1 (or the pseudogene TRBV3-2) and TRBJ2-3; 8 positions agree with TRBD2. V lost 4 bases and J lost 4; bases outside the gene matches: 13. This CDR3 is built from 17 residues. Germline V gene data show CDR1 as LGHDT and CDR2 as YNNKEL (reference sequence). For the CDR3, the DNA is TGTGCCAGCAGCCTCCCACGCCGGGGGGGTTCTTCAGATACGCAGTATTTT. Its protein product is CASSLPRRGGSSDTQYF.

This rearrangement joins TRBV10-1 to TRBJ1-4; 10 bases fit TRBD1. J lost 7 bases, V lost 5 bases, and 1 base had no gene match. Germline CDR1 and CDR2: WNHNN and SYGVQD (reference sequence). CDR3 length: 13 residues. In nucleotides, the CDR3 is TGCGCCAGCAGTCGGGACAGGGGTGAAAAACTGTTTTTT. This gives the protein CASSRDRGEKLFF.

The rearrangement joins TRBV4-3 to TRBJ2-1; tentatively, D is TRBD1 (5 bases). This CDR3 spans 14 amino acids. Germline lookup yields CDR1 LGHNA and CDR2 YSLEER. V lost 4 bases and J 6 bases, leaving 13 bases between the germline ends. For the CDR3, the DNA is TGCGCCAGCAGCCCTGGGGCAAGTGGCAATGAGCAGTTCTTC. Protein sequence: CASSPGASGNEQFF.

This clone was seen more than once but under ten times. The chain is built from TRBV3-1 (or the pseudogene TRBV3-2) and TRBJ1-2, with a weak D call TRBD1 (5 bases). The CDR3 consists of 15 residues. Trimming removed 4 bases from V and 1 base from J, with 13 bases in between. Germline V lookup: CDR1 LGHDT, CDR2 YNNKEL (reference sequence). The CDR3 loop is CASSPGDRRNYGYTF. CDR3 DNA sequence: TGTGCCAGCAGCCCGGGGGACCGACGTAACTATGGCTACACCTTC.

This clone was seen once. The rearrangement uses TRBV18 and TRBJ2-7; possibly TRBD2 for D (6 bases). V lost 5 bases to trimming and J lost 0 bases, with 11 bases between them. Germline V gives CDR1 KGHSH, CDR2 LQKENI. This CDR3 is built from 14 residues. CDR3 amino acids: CASSAGEDSYEQYF. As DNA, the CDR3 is TGTGCCAGCTCAGCCGGGGAGGACTCCTACGAGCAGTACTTC.

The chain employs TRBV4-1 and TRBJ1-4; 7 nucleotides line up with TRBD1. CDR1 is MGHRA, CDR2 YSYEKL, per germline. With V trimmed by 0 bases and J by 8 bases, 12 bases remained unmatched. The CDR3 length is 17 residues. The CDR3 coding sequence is TGCGCCAGCAGCCAAGATCGAATGTCAGGGGGTGGAGAAAAACTGTTTTTT. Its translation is CASSQDRMSGGGEKLFF.